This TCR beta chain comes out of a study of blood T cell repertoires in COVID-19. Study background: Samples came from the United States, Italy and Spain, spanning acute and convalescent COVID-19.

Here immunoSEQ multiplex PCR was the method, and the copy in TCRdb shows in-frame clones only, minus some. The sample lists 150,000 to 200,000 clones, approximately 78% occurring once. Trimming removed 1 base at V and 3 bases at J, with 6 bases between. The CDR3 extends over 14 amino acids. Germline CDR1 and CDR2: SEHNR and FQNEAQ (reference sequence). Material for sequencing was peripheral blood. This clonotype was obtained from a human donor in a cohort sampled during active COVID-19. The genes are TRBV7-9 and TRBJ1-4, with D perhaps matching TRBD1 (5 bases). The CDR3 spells CASSLVGANEKLFF. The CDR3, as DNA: TGTGCCAGCAGCTTAGTAGGGGCTAATGAAAAACTGTTTTTT.